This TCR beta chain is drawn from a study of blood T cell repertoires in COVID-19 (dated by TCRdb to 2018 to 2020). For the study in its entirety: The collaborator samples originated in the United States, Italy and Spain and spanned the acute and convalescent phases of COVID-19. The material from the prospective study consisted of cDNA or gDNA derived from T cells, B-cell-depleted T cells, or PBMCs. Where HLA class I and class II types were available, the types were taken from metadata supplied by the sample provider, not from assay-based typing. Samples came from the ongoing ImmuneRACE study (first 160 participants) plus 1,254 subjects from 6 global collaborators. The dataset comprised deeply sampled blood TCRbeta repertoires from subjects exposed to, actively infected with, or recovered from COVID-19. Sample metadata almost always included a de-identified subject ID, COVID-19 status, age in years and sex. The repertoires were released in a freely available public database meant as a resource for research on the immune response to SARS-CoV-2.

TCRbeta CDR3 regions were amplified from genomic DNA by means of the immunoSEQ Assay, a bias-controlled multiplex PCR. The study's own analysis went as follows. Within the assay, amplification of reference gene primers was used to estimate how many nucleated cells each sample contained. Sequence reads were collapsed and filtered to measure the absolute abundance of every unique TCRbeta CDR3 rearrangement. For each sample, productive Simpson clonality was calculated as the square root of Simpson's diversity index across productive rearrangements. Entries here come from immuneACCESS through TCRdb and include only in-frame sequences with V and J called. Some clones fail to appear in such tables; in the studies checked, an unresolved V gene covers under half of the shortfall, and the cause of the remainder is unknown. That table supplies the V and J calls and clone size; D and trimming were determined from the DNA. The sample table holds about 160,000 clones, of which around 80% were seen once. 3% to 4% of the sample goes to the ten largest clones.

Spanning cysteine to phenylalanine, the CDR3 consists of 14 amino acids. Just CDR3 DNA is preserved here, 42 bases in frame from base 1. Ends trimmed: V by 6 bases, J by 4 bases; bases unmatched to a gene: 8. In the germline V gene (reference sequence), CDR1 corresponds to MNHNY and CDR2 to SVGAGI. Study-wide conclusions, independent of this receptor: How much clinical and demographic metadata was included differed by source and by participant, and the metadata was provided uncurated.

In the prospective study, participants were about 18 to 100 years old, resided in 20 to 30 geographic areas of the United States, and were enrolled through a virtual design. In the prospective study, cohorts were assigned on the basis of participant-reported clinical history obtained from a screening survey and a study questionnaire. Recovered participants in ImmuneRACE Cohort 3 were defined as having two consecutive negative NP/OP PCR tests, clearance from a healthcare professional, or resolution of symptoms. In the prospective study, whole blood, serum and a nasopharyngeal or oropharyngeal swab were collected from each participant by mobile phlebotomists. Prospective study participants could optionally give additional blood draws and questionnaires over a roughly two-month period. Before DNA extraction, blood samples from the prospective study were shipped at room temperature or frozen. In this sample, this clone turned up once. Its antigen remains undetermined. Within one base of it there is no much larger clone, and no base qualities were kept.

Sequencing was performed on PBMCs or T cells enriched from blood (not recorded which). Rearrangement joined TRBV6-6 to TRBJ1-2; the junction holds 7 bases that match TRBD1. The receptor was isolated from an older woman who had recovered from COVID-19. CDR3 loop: CASSRQGSSYGYTF. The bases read TGTGCCAGCAGCCGACAGGGTTCAAGCTATGGCTACACCTTC.